Listed below are T cell receptor beta chains from one sample, sequenced in a study of shared clonotypes between healthy human individuals. The protocol was immunoSEQ multiplex PCR, while the TCRdb copy is restricted to in-frame clones and leaves out a portion. Seen here are 2 million to 2.5 million clones, approximately 95% observed once, and the top ten hold 0.39%. Material for sequencing was naive CD4+ T cells from PBMCs. The receptors were sampled from a man between 18 and 29 years old in good health. Some clones in this sample may be carry-over from other donors' samples. CDR3s leave out the opening cysteine and the closing phenylalanine or tryptophan.

v_call,j_call,cdr3_aa
TRBV7-9,TRBJ2-7,ASSLRRTGNEQY
TRBV5-1,TRBJ2-6,ASSLAGQPYAGANVLT
TRBV10-2,TRBJ2-3,ASSDVQGTDTQY
TRBV2,TRBJ2-7,ASSGRGRTSEQY
TRBV4-3,TRBJ1-2,ASSPRPGVSSGYT
TRBV5-1,TRBJ1-1,ASSFLGNSEAF
TRBV5-1,TRBJ2-7,ASTRQGGRDEQY
TRBV28,TRBJ2-5,ASTDYLQETQY
TRBV28,TRBJ1-2,ASSSRVGYT
TRBV18,TRBJ2-1,ASSPSQFNEQF
TRBV5-6,TRBJ2-5,ASSLESKGGTQY
TRBV2,TRBJ1-5,ASSDRGQVR
TRBV7-2,TRBJ2-7,ASRTDSYEQY
TRBV2,TRBJ2-5,ANKRGHPQETQY
TRBV6-1,TRBJ1-1,ASSAHNRGDGNTEAF
TRBV13,TRBJ2-5,ASSLGRGGETQY
TRBV9,TRBJ1-1,ASRGTGLSPEAF
TRBV29-1,TRBJ2-7,SVTGTGVFPRIYEQY
TRBV7-2,TRBJ2-7,ASSIRGGLAVYEQY
TRBV28,TRBJ2-5,ASKTRLAKTQETQY
TRBV29-1,TRBJ2-3,SVEASGTDTQY
TRBV4-3,TRBJ2-6,ASSQKWTSGANVLT
TRBV10-1,TRBJ2-1,ASSTAGSYNEQF
TRBV9,TRBJ1-2,ASSVRDRGLTNYGYT
TRBV2,TRBJ2-7,ASSEEGDGSYEQY
TRBV5-1,TRBJ2-2,ASSTQTEQELF
TRBV19,TRBJ2-5,ASSTTGYQETQY
TRBV27,-,ASRWGRQTYEQY
TRBV5-1,TRBJ2-7,ASSSTGAGTYEQY
TRBV10-2,TRBJ1-5,ASSESTGGQPQH
TRBV28,TRBJ2-7,ASSRSPRGLVSYEQY
TRBV2,TRBJ1-2,ASSDNRHNGDYGYT
TRBV7-8,TRBJ2-7,ASSPGFAAYEQY
TRBV5-4,TRBJ2-5,ASSLGEQTQY
TRBV7-6,TRBJ2-1,ASSQQNRGPYNEQF
TRBV6-4,TRBJ1-2,ASSESGTGPLYGYT
TRBV5-6,TRBJ2-2,ASTRALAGVTGELF
TRBV4-2,TRBJ2-7,ASSPGGWTSGSYEQY
TRBV6-5,TRBJ2-1,ASSDRDINEQF
TRBV19,TRBJ2-2,ASNYDGWRRELF
TRBV28,TRBJ2-1,ASSLHGYNEQF
TRBV30,TRBJ1-5,AWSSRQGPSQPQH
TRBV7-2,TRBJ1-2,ANRLGSGYT
TRBV5-1,TRBJ1-2,ASSLGREIYGYT
TRBV30,TRBJ1-5,AWSVQRWGANSNQPQH
TRBV28,TRBJ2-7,ASSGVPYEQY
TRBV28,TRBJ1-4,ASRATGGNEKLF
TRBV2,TRBJ2-3,ASSSGTGERSTQY
TRBV11-2,TRBJ2-3,ASSFIWASTDTQY
TRBV28,TRBJ2-7,ASSLSVGRGSGQY
TRBV7-9,TRBJ2-1,ASSPQGARDADYNEQF
TRBV5-1,TRBJ1-1,ASSGGRRANTEAF
TRBV18,TRBJ2-7,ASSPAGSIYEQY
TRBV29-1,TRBJ1-2,SVGRDYGYT